This is a list of T cell receptor beta chains from one sample in a study of T cell responses to AZD1222 COVID-19 vaccine. Assay: immunoSEQ multiplex PCR; the TCRdb copy retains only in-frame clones and omits some. The repertoire consists of 150,000 to 200,000 clones, with 90% to 95% occurring once and the leading ten covering approximately 0.64%. This sample comprised peripheral blood, obtained on day 0 of AZD1222 vaccination. These receptors all stem from an adult in good health. Both conserved end residues are part of each CDR3. The D gene is left open where the match is weak. Clone size is shown for a subset of rows, as once, few, many or a class of expanded clone.

CDR3	DNA	V	size	J	D
CASSLLIYEQYF	TGTGCCAGCAGTTTACTCATCTACGAGCAGTACTTC	TRBV28	.	TRBJ2-7	.
CATSRDWVVEDTQYF	TGTGCCACCAGCAGAGATTGGGTGGTTGAAGATACGCAGTATTTT	TRBV15	.	TRBJ2-3	.
CASSIGLYEQYF	TGTGCCAGCAGTATAGGACTCTACGAGCAGTACTTC	TRBV25-1	.	TRBJ2-7	.
CASTDSGGAYEQYF	TGTGCCAGCACCGATAGCGGAGGGGCCTACGAGCAGTACTTC	TRBV6-5	.	TRBJ2-7	.
CAWATSSGTNTEAFF	TGTGCCTGGGCGACCTCTTCCGGGACGAACACTGAAGCTTTCTTT	TRBV30	once	TRBJ1-1	.
CASIQQGSGEQYF	TGTGCCAGCATCCAACAGGGGTCAGGCGAGCAGTACTTC	TRBV21-1	.	TRBJ2-7	.
CASSYAGTGRYEQYF	TGTGCCAGCAGTTACGCCGGGACAGGGCGCTACGAGCAGTACTTC	TRBV6-5	.	TRBJ2-7	TRBD1
CASRHSRAAGNTIYF	TGTGCCAGCAGGCATTCCAGGGCTGCTGGAAACACCATATATTTT	TRBV6-5	.	TRBJ1-3	.
CASSYGTDYYGYTF	TGTGCCAGCAGTTACGGGACAGACTACTATGGCTACACCTTC	TRBV6-5	.	TRBJ1-2	TRBD1
CASSQNRGNEKLFF	TGTGCCAGCAGCCAAAACAGGGGGAATGAAAAACTGTTTTTT	TRBV3-1/TRBV3-2	.	TRBJ1-4	TRBD1
CASSPRTGVSYEQYF	TGTGCCAGCAGTCCCAGGACAGGGGTGTCCTACGAGCAGTACTTC	TRBV27	.	TRBJ2-7	TRBD1
CASSQAIGREPLWGKAFF	TGTGCCAGCAGCCAAGCAATTGGCCGGGAGCCCCTGTGGGGGAAAGCTTTCTTT	TRBV3-1/TRBV3-2	.	TRBJ1-1	.
CASSLLAEGGELFF	TGTGCCAGCAGTTTACTAGCGGAAGGCGGGGAGCTGTTTTTT	TRBV27	.	TRBJ2-2	TRBD2
CSASRGLASTDTQYF	TGCAGTGCTAGTAGGGGACTAGCTAGCACAGATACGCAGTATTTT	TRBV20-1	.	TRBJ2-3	TRBD2
CASSQTGDYGYTF	TGTGCCAGCTCACAGACAGGGGACTATGGCTACACCTTC	TRBV18	.	TRBJ1-2	TRBD1
CASSPGQGAQSAYGYTF	TGTGCCAGCAGCCCTGGACAGGGGGCGCAAAGCGCCTATGGCTACACCTTC	TRBV28	.	TRBJ1-2	TRBD1
CASSSLAGDEQFF	TGTGCCAGCAGTAGTCTAGCGGGAGATGAGCAGTTCTTC	TRBV12-3/TRBV12-4	.	TRBJ2-1	TRBD2
CASSLEGDSSSYEQYF	TGTGCCAGCAGCTTAGAGGGGGACAGCAGCTCCTACGAGCAGTACTTC	TRBV11-2	.	TRBJ2-7	TRBD1
CASSPLGGHTEAFF	TGTGCCAGCTCACCACTCGGCGGACACACTGAAGCTTTCTTT	TRBV18	.	TRBJ1-1	.
CASRTGGETQYF	TGTGCCAGTAGAACAGGGGGGGAGACCCAGTACTTC	TRBV19	.	TRBJ2-5	TRBD1
CASGPRRHGYTF	TGTGCCAGTGGGCCCAGGAGGCATGGCTACACCTTC	TRBV12-3/TRBV12-4	.	TRBJ1-2	.
CASSPILGGGQEQFF	TGTGCCAGCTCACCGATTTTGGGGGGAGGGCAGGAGCAGTTCTTC	TRBV18	.	TRBJ2-1	TRBD2
CASRTSGRETQYF	TGTGCCAGCAGGACTAGCGGGAGAGAGACCCAGTACTTC	TRBV2	.	TRBJ2-5	TRBD2
CASSPPSHQETQYF	TGTGCCAGCAGTCCCCCAAGCCACCAAGAGACCCAGTACTTC	TRBV27	once	TRBJ2-5	.
CASGIGLGEAFF	TGTGCCAGCGGGATCGGGCTAGGGGAAGCTTTCTTT	TRBV12-3/TRBV12-4	.	TRBJ1-1	.
CASSLEGSSLADYFSTDTQYF	TGTGCCAGCAGCTTAGAGGGGAGTAGCCTAGCGGACTACTTTTCCACAGATACGCAGTATTTT	TRBV11-3	.	TRBJ2-3	TRBD2
CASSLLGEQFF	TGTGCCAGCAGCTTATTAGGTGAGCAGTTCTTC	TRBV7-3	.	TRBJ2-1	.
CASTLDPPSWYF	TGTGCCAGCACCCTAGATCCCCCTAGCTGGTATTTT	TRBV6-5	.	TRBJ2-3	.
CSILRDTRPYEQYF	TGCAGCATCCTTCGGGACACTCGACCCTACGAGCAGTACTTC	TRBV29-1	.	TRBJ2-7	.
CASSPDSSSPLHF	TGTGCCAGTAGTCCCGACAGCTCCTCACCCCTCCACTTT	TRBV19	.	TRBJ1-6	.
CASRNLQVFSNQPQHF	TGTGCCAGCAGAAACCTACAGGTTTTTAGCAATCAGCCCCAGCATTTT	TRBV28	once	TRBJ1-5	.